The 26 T cell receptor beta chains in this list originate from one sample, sequenced in a study of blood T cell repertoires in COVID-19. Generated by immunoSEQ multiplex PCR, the TCRdb table keeps only in-frame clones and is missing some. The data show 250,000 or so clones, with around 90% seen just once and 0.94% held by the top ten. Sequences were obtained from peripheral blood. Source of these receptors: a middle-aged woman who had recovered from COVID-19.

The count of this clone is one. The chain is built from TRBV5-8 and TRBJ2-5; D not resolved. The germline gives CDR1 SGHTS, CDR2 YDEGEE. The V end lost 7 bases, the J end lost 9 bases, and 7 bases lay between the germline ends. The CDR3 spans 9 residues. CDR3 nucleotides: TGTGCCAGCTACATTCCCCAGTACTTC. Translation gives CASYIPQYF.

A word on this clone: A read error may account for a junction end that differs from germline. The J gene is TRBJ1-2, the V gene TRBV5-3; D perhaps matches TRBD1 (5 bases). TRBV5-3 is reported as an ORF; its role is uncertain. The CDR3 totals 8 residues. The CDR3 loop is CHEPGGRF. CDR3 sequence (DNA): TGTCACGAACCGGGGGGTCGCTTC.

The chain carries TRBV30 and TRBJ2-2; D is unclear. CDR3 length: 13 residues. V lost 0 bases and J lost 5, with 7 bases in between. CDR1 is GTSNPN, CDR2 SVGIG, per germline (reference sequence). Here the CDR3 reads CAWSVRVTGELFF. In nucleotides, the CDR3 is TGTGCCTGGAGTGTAAGAGTTACCGGGGAGCTGTTTTTT.

The chain uses TRBV11-3 and TRBJ1-1; 8 bases are shared with TRBD1. The CDR3 has 14 amino acids. In germline, CDR1 is SGHNT, CDR2 YENEEA. Unmatched junction bases numbered 3, after V lost 5 bases and J lost 1 base. The CDR3 protein is CASSRGQENTEAFF. CDR3 sequence (DNA): TGTGCCAGCAGCAGGGGACAGGAGAACACTGAAGCTTTCTTT.

The chain carries TRBV5-1 and TRBJ2-7, with 10 bases that match TRBD1. The CDR3 is 15 amino acids. Germline lookup yields CDR1 SGHRS and CDR2 YFSETQ. The J segment lost 6 bases and the V segment lost 3 bases, leaving 9 bases of the junction unmatched. CDR3 in DNA: TGCGCCAGCAGCTCCTCCGGGACAGGGGTCTCCGAGCAGTACTTC. Its protein product is CASSSSGTGVSEQYF.

The V call is TRBV21-1, the J call TRBJ2-7; the table assigns TRBD2, which was not confirmed against the DNA. TRBV21-1 is described as a pseudogene. This CDR3 spans 20 amino acids. CDR3 DNA: TGTGCCAGCACCAACCTCGGCCGCGAACGACTAGCGGGAGGTCGATACGAGCAGTACTTC. Its protein is CASTNLGRERLAGGRYEQYF.

The chain has TRBV6-1 and TRBJ2-7, with D maybe TRBD2 (5 bases). Germline values: CDR1 MNHNS, CDR2 SASEGT. With 2 bases removed from V and 3 bases from J, the gap between germline ends came to 8 bases. The CDR3 runs to 13 residues. The CDR3 region has the DNA TGTGCCAGCAGTGAACAACTAGGCTACGAGCAGTACTTC. This encodes CASSEQLGYEQYF.

This chain connects TRBV3-1 (or the pseudogene TRBV3-2) to TRBJ2-1, with D possibly being TRBD2 (6 bases). Germline lookup yields CDR1 LGHDT and CDR2 YNNKEL (reference sequence). The germline V and J ends were trimmed by 0 bases and 9 bases, with 12 bases remaining between them. This CDR3 contains 14 residues. CDR3 DNA: TGTGCCAGCAGCCAAGATCGTAGGAGGGGTGAGCAGTTCTTC. It translates to CASSQDRRRGEQFF.

This chain joins TRBV4-2 and TRBJ2-7; 11 positions agree with TRBD1. The CDR3 loop spans 15 amino acids. Germline V gives CDR1 LGHNA, CDR2 YNFKEQ. Trimming took 4 bases from V and 4 from J; bases not matched to a gene: 6. The CDR3 region has the DNA TGTGCCAGCAGCCGGACAGGGGGCGTTATTTACGAGCAGTACTTC. As protein: CASSRTGGVIYEQYF.

The V and J genes are TRBV6-4 and TRBJ2-2; 11 nucleotides agree with TRBD2. Germline CDR1 is MRHNA and CDR2 is SNTAGT. The CDR3 consists of 16 residues. Trimming cost V 1 base and J 5 bases; bases outside gene matches: 3. The CDR3 sequence: CASSDWGTSGTGELFF. DNA for the CDR3: TGTGCCAGCAGTGACTGGGGGACTAGCGGAACCGGGGAGCTGTTTTTT.

The chain joins TRBV7-2 to TRBJ2-7; 10 bases are shared with TRBD2. The CDR3 covers 16 residues. From germline, CDR1 is SGHTA and CDR2 FQGNSA. V lost 0 bases, J lost 2 bases, and 4 bases stayed unmatched. The CDR3 spells CASSLAPGLATYEQYF. CDR3 DNA: TGTGCCAGCAGCTTAGCTCCGGGACTAGCGACCTACGAGCAGTACTTC.

The chain couples TRBV5-6 to TRBJ2-1, with TRBD1 as a possible D gene (5 bases). This CDR3 has 16 amino acids. Trimming removed 0 bases from V and 0 bases from J, with 10 bases in between. Germline lookup yields CDR1 SGHDT and CDR2 YYEEEE. As DNA, the CDR3 is TGTGCCAGCAGCTTGGAGGGGCTCAGCTCCTACAATGAGCAGTTCTTC. Translation: CASSLEGLSSYNEQFF. Combining the CDR3 with reference TRBV5-6 and TRBJ2-1 gives the whole variable domain DAGVTQSPTHLIKTRGQQVTLRCSPKSGHDTVSWYQQALGQGPQFIFQYYEEEERQRGNFPDRFSGHQFPNYSSELNVNALLLGDSALYLCASSLEGLSSYNEQFFGPGTRLTVL.

The J gene is TRBJ2-7, the V gene TRBV15, with 7 bases matching TRBD2. With V trimmed by 5 bases and J by 4 bases, 8 bases remained unmatched. CDR3 size: 14 residues. Per germline, CDR1 LNHNV and CDR2 YYDKDF (reference sequence). CDR3 sequence (DNA): TGTGCCACCAGCTGGAGCGGGACTATATACGAGCAGTACTTC. It encodes CATSWSGTIYEQYF.

A remark on this clone: Its ends do not fully match the called genes, so a read error is possible. V and J are TRBV5-1 and TRBJ2-2; 11 bases line up with TRBD1. The germline V gene has CDR1 SGHRS and CDR2 YFSETQ. This CDR3 has 15 amino acids. The CDR3 loop reads CPSSLGQGGTGELFF. The CDR3 bases are TGCCCCAGCAGCTTGGGACAGGGGGGGACCGGGGAGCTGTTTTTT.

The CDR3 nucleotides are TGTGCCAGCAGCCCCTCGGGGGGCGCGTCCTACAATGAGCAGTTCTTC. Translation: CASSPSGGASYNEQFF. The chain is built from TRBV9 and TRBJ2-1, with D maybe TRBD2 (7 bases). The V end was cut by 4 bases, the J end by 1 base, with 15 bases between. This CDR3 is built from 16 residues. Germline loops: CDR1 SGDLS, CDR2 YYNGEE.

This chain connects TRBV5-6 to TRBJ2-2, with a tentative D call TRBD1 (5 bases). This CDR3 is built from 17 residues. The V gene's germline CDR1 is SGHDT and CDR2 YYEEEE. Trimming took 3 bases from V and 0 from J, leaving 15 bases between them. The DNA for the CDR3 is TGTGCCAGCAGCTCCACACAGGCAGGTTCGAACACCGGGGAGCTGTTTTTT. This sequence encodes CASSSTQAGSNTGELFF.

The chain uses TRBV24-1 and TRBJ2-2; 7 bases are shared with TRBD1. The V gene end was trimmed by 0 bases and the J gene end by 1 base; junction bases not matched to a gene: 7. This CDR3 is 18 amino acids long. Germline values: CDR1 KGHDR, CDR2 SFDVKD. In DNA, the CDR3 is TGTGCCACCAGTGATTTGCACTATCGACAGGGGAACACCGGGGAGCTGTTTTTT. Translation: CATSDLHYRQGNTGELFF.

Here the CDR3 reads CASQGTFNTGELFF. In nucleotides, the CDR3 is TGTGCCAGCCAAGGGACTTTTAACACCGGGGAGCTGTTTTTT. The chain uses TRBV27 and TRBJ2-2; D is perhaps TRBD2 (6 bases). This CDR3 has 14 residues. With 8 bases removed from V and 2 bases from J, the gap between germline ends came to 12 bases. Germline CDR1 is MNHEY and CDR2 is SMNVEV (reference sequence).

This chain uses TRBV6-5 with TRBJ2-7; 11 bases match TRBD2. The V gene end was trimmed by 5 bases and the J gene end by 2 bases; junction bases not matched to a gene: 5. Germline V lookup: CDR1 MNHEY, CDR2 SVGAGI. This CDR3 spans 15 amino acids. In DNA, the CDR3 is TGTGCCAGCAGTCCTATAGCGGGAGGGCCCTACGAGCAGTACTTC. As protein: CASSPIAGGPYEQYF.

The chain links TRBV28 to TRBJ1-6; D unresolved. The V and J ends lost 3 bases and 11 bases respectively, with 14 bases between them. CDR3 length equals 14 residues. Germline CDR1 reads MDHEN; CDR2 reads SYDVKM. The CDR3 region is CASSFFGTGAPLHF. CDR3 bases: TGTGCCAGCAGTTTCTTCGGTACGGGAGCACCCCTCCACTTT.

J is TRBJ2-5 and V is TRBV10-3, with 10 bases fitting TRBD1. CDR1 ENHRY and CDR2 SYGVKD come from the germline V gene. CDR3 size: 14 residues. J was trimmed by 2 bases and V by 8 bases; bases with no gene match: 5. CDR3 region: CAIRGTGEQETQYF. The CDR3 DNA sequence: TGTGCCATCCGTGGGACAGGGGAGCAAGAGACCCAGTACTTC.

In its sample, this clone was seen a few times. The gene calls are TRBV24-1 and TRBJ2-1; TRBD1 is a possible D gene (6 bases). The CDR3 is 19 amino acids. V lost 2 bases, J lost 2 bases, and 21 bases lay in between. The germline gives CDR1 KGHDR, CDR2 SFDVKD. The CDR3 sequence: CATSDSLGGHRDTYNEQFF. The CDR3 DNA reads as TGTGCCACCAGTGATTCTCTAGGGGGTCACCGGGACACCTACAATGAGCAGTTCTTC.

A single count supports this clone. This chain joins TRBV3-1 (or the pseudogene TRBV3-2) and TRBJ2-2; 12 bases match TRBD2. The CDR3 runs 19 residues. V lost 5 bases to trimming and J lost 1 base; unmatched junction nucleotides: 11. Germline V gene sequence: CDR1 LGHDT, CDR2 YNNKEL (reference sequence). This CDR3 is CASSEGPLGLAGNTGELFF. The CDR3 bases are TGTGCCAGCAGCGAAGGCCCCCTGGGACTAGCGGGGAACACCGGGGAGCTGTTTTTT.

This chain connects TRBV7-3 to TRBJ2-3, with D perhaps TRBD2 (7 bases). Germline V gives CDR1 SGHTA, CDR2 FQGTGA. The V gene lost 6 bases and the J gene lost 5 bases, with 21 bases spanning the gap. This CDR3 region has 16 residues. This chain's CDR3 is CASSWGIGEGGDTQYF. The CDR3 bases are TGTGCCAGCAGTTGGGGCATCGGGGAGGGGGGAGATACGCAGTATTTT. The full variable domain, rest sourced from reference TRBV7-3 and TRBJ2-3, is GAGVSQTPSNKVTEKGKYVELRCDPISGHTALYWYRQSLGQGPEFLIYFQGTGAADDSGLPNDRFFAVRPEGSVSTLKIQRTERGDSAVYLCASSWGIGEGGDTQYFGPGTRLTVL.

The count of this clone is one. V gene TRBV5-1 combines with J gene TRBJ1-4; D ambiguous. CDR3 length: 15 residues. Germline lookup yields CDR1 SGHRS and CDR2 YFSETQ. The germline V and J ends were trimmed by 5 bases and 8 bases, with 19 bases remaining between them. In nucleotides, the CDR3 is TGCGCCAGCAGGGCCGTGGGGTTGGGAGAAGAAAAACTGTTTTTT. Amino acid sequence: CASRAVGLGEEKLFF.

V usage is TRBV27 and J usage is TRBJ1-2; D perhaps matches TRBD1 (5 bases). From germline, CDR1 is MNHEY and CDR2 SMNVEV (reference sequence). V was shortened by 3 bases and J by 8 bases, with 28 bases between the two germline ends. The CDR3 is 18 residues long. The CDR3 loop reads CASSFLGDRQGQARGYTF. The CDR3 bases are TGTGCCAGCAGTTTCCTCGGAGACAGACAAGGACAAGCAAGGGGCTACACCTTC.